The 19 T cell receptor beta chains below come from one sample, sequenced in a study of shared clonotypes between healthy human individuals. Some clones are missing from TCRdb's copy, which holds only in-frame ones; the method was immunoSEQ multiplex PCR. The sample has around 1.1 million clones, approximately 80% seen once. The specimen sequenced was memory CD4+ T cells from PBMCs. Specified subset: CD45RA-negative fraction. These receptors originate from a man aged 18 to 35 in good health. Some clones in this sample may be carry-over from other donors' samples.

This clone was found many times. This sample includes further DNA sequences coding for the same CDR3. This chain uses TRBV7-9 with TRBJ1-2, with TRBD1 identical over 8 bases. With 4 bases clipped from V and 3 bases from J, the junction kept 7 bases outside the gene matches. The length of the CDR3 is 15 residues. Germline CDR1 SEHNR, CDR2 FQNEAQ (reference sequence). Here the CDR3 reads CASSSGTGTDYGYTF. In DNA form, the CDR3 reads TGTGCCAGCAGCTCAGGGACAGGTACAGACTATGGCTACACCTTC.

This chain connects TRBV13 to TRBJ2-3, with 9 bases matching TRBD2. The ends lost 4 bases at V and 4 bases at J; junction bases unmatched: 9. The CDR3 consists of 16 residues. The V gene's germline CDR1 is PRHDT and CDR2 FYEKMQ (reference sequence). CDR3 nucleotide sequence: TGTGCCAGCAGCTCGAAACTTAGCGGGAGCGCAGATACGCAGTATTTT. Amino acid sequence: CASSSKLSGSADTQYF. The entire variable domain, with the rest obtained from reference TRBV13 and TRBJ2-3, is as follows: AAGVIQSPRHLIKEKRETATLKCYPIPRHDTVYWYQQGPGQDPQFLISFYEKMQSDKGSIPDRFSAQQFSDYHSELNMSSLELGDSALYFCASSSKLSGSADTQYFGPGTRLTVL.

The chain carries TRBV9 and TRBJ1-1, with D hard to call. Trimming took off 3 bases at V and 0 bases at J, with 12 bases between the two ends. Per germline, CDR1 SGDLS and CDR2 YYNGEE. The CDR3 contains 15 residues. DNA of the CDR3: TGTGCCAGCAGCGGTCACGGATCCATGAACACTGAAGCTTTCTTT. It yields the protein CASSGHGSMNTEAFF.

The V gene is TRBV5-4, the J gene TRBJ2-5; no clear D gene. Trimming removed 0 bases at V and 2 bases at J, with 5 bases between. This CDR3 is built from 13 residues. Germline V CDR1 and CDR2: SGHNT, YYREEE (reference sequence). The CDR3 DNA reads TGTGCCAGCAGCTTGGGACTTCAAGAGACCCAGTACTTC. It is translated as CASSLGLQETQYF.

The count of this clone is one. The genes are TRBV5-1 and TRBJ1-1; D uncertain. This CDR3 contains 12 residues. Deletions cut 4 bases from V and 2 bases from J, with 6 bases between. The germline gives CDR1 SGHRS, CDR2 YFSETQ. The CDR3 loop is CASSPPNTEAFF. The CDR3 DNA is TGCGCCAGCAGCCCCCCAAACACTGAAGCTTTCTTT.

This clone has more than one count but fewer than ten. J is TRBJ2-1 and V is TRBV29-1; D is uncertain. Trimming removed 0 bases from V and 1 base from J, with 7 bases in between. This CDR3 has 14 amino acids. Germline V lookup: CDR1 SQVTM, CDR2 ANQGSEA. The CDR3 DNA is TGCAGCGTTGAAGATTCCCTGTCCTACAATGAGCAGTTCTTC. It yields the protein CSVEDSLSYNEQFF.

This clone has a count of ten or more. This chain connects TRBV29-1 to TRBJ1-1; the D is unclear. Germline CDR1 and CDR2: SQVTM and ANQGSEA. Trimming took 4 bases from V and 2 from J, leaving 14 bases between them. The length of the CDR3 is 14 residues. The CDR3 coding sequence is TGCAGCGTTGCCACAAGGCTCTCCAACACTGAAGCTTTCTTT. Its translation: CSVATRLSNTEAFF.

The chain uses TRBV2 and TRBJ1-6; D uncertain. The germline V gene has CDR1 SNHLY and CDR2 FYNNEI. The V gene lost 4 bases and the J gene lost 10 bases, with 8 bases spanning the gap. The CDR3 has 12 residues. The CDR3: CASSGTLSPLHF. The DNA for the CDR3 is TGTGCCAGCAGTGGGACTTTATCACCCCTCCACTTT.

The chain carries TRBV9 and TRBJ2-2; TRBD1 is a possible D gene (6 bases). This CDR3 is 16 amino acids long. V lost 4 bases and J lost 7, with 20 bases in between. The germline V gene has CDR1 SGDLS and CDR2 YYNGEE. The CDR3 DNA reads as TGTGCCAGCAGCCCCAGGGGTCCAGGGACGAGCGGGGAGCTGTTTTTT. Translated, it gives CASSPRGPGTSGELFF.

The rearrangement uses TRBV27 and TRBJ1-6; maybe TRBD1 (5 bases). Germline values: CDR1 MNHEY, CDR2 SMNVEV (reference sequence). Trimming pared 8 bases from V and 7 bases from J, leaving 18 bases between. CDR3 length: 15 residues. The CDR3 DNA is TGTGCCAGCCGCGTGGCCGGACCAGGGAATTCACCCCTCCACTTT. Its translation: CASRVAGPGNSPLHF.

Of note for this clone: Given a much more abundant clone one base away, this may be a read error. The chain is built from TRBV7-9 and TRBJ2-2; D gene uncertain. CDR3 size: 11 residues. Germline V gene sequence: CDR1 SEHNR, CDR2 FQNEAQ (reference sequence). Trimming removed 5 bases from V and 8 bases from J, with 6 bases in between. The CDR3 DNA reads TGTGCCAGCAGCACAAGTGGGGAGCTGTTTTTT. Its protein product is CASSTSGELFF.

The chain is built from TRBV7-3 and TRBJ2-6, with TRBD1 identical over 7 bases. CDR1 is SGHTA, CDR2 FQGTGA, per germline. V lost 5 bases, J lost 0 bases, and 16 bases stayed unmatched. This CDR3 contains 20 residues. The CDR3 loop reads CASSLRLRQGNRSGANVLTF. CDR3 nucleotide sequence: TGTGCCAGCAGCCTCCGTCTTAGACAGGGCAATCGCTCTGGGGCCAACGTCCTGACTTTC.

The V call is TRBV29-1, the J call TRBJ2-7, with TRBD1 identical over 7 bases. Per germline, CDR1 SQVTM and CDR2 ANQGSEA. V lost 2 bases and J lost 3; bases outside the gene matches: 7. The CDR3 consists of 14 residues. CDR3 protein: CSVELTGEHYEQYF. CDR3 in DNA: TGCAGCGTTGAACTAACAGGGGAACACTACGAGCAGTACTTC.

V gene TRBV18 combines with J gene TRBJ2-7, with 10 bases matching TRBD1. The CDR3 runs 14 residues. V was pared by 4 bases and J by 4 bases, with 4 bases of the junction left unmatched. The V gene's germline CDR1 is KGHSH and CDR2 LQKENI. CDR3 nucleotide sequence: TGTGCCAGCTCACGGGACAGGGGAGGGTACGAGCAGTACTTC. This encodes CASSRDRGGYEQYF. The variable domain in full, completed from reference TRBV18 and TRBJ2-7, reads NAGVMQNPRHLVRRRGQEARLRCSPMKGHSHVYWYRQLPEEGLKFMVYLQKENIIDESGMPKERFSAEFPKEGPSILRIQQVVRGDSAAYFCASSRDRGGYEQYFGPGTRLTVT.

This clone was picked up one time. This could be a read error, since a much larger clone is one nucleotide away. The sample carries other DNA sequences with the same CDR3. The chain couples TRBV6-1 to TRBJ1-1; the match to TRBD1 covers 7 bases. Germline V gene sequence: CDR1 MNHNS, CDR2 SASEGT. The CDR3 length is 14 residues. The CDR3 bases are TGTGCTAGCAGTGACGCCGGGACAGTCGTTGAAGCTTTCTTT. It yields the protein CASSDAGTVVEAFF.

The V and J genes are TRBV6-1 and TRBJ2-3; TRBD2 agrees at 7 bases. Germline CDR1 and CDR2: MNHNS and SASEGT. The CDR3 is made up of 14 amino acids. V lost 7 bases, J lost 4 bases, and 8 bases stayed unmatched. Written as DNA, the CDR3 is TGTGCCAGCAATCCGCGGGAGTTATCAGATACGCAGTATTTT. Residues: CASNPRELSDTQYF.

V gene TRBV28 combines with J gene TRBJ2-2; D is ambiguous. The length of the CDR3 is 14 residues. Germline V CDR1 and CDR2: MDHEN, SYDVKM. V was cut by 1 base and J by 7 bases, with 10 bases left in between. CDR3: CASSLFSPGGELFF. The CDR3 region has the DNA TGTGCCAGCAGTTTATTTTCTCCGGGCGGGGAGCTGTTTTTT.

The gene calls are TRBV7-9 and TRBJ2-7; D is unclear. V was shortened by 2 bases and J by 4 bases, with 12 bases between the two germline ends. This CDR3 is 14 amino acids long. Germline lookup yields CDR1 SEHNR and CDR2 FQNEAQ (reference sequence). The CDR3 region is CASSLRATVYEQYF. CDR3 nucleotide sequence: TGTGCCAGCAGCTTACGAGCTACAGTATACGAGCAGTACTTC.

The chain has TRBV6-1 and TRBJ2-2, with 13 nucleotides matching TRBD2. V was clipped by 9 bases and J by 8 bases; unmatched bases: 6. The germline V gene encodes CDR1 MNHNS and CDR2 SASEGT. The CDR3 loop spans 14 amino acids. Here the CDR3 DNA reads TGTGCCAGTCGACTAGCGGGAGGATCGGGGGAGCTGTTTTTT. Amino acid sequence: CASRLAGGSGELFF.